Below, 18 T cell receptor beta chains from the same sample are listed, as sequenced in a study of control samples from healthy donors and cancer patients. Some clones are missing from TCRdb's copy, which holds only in-frame ones; the method was immunoSEQ multiplex PCR. The table lists 130,000 or so clones, over 75% of them singletons. What was sequenced was blood. The origin of the receptors is a man aged 45 to 65 in good health.

The chain couples TRBV3-1 (or the pseudogene TRBV3-2) to TRBJ2-7, with D possibly being TRBD2 (5 bases). V lost 0 bases and J lost 2, with 11 bases in between. Germline CDR1 and CDR2: LGHDT and YNNKEL (reference sequence). The CDR3 covers 15 residues. CDR3 loop: CASSQDRSGTYEQYF. The CDR3, as DNA: TGTGCCAGCAGCCAAGATCGAAGCGGAACCTACGAGCAGTACTTC.

The chain uses TRBV4-1 and TRBJ2-1; 7 bases agree with TRBD1. CDR1 is MGHRA, CDR2 YSYEKL, per germline. There are 14 residues in the CDR3. V shed 0 bases and J 5 bases; nucleotides not matched to a gene: 1. The CDR3 DNA is TGCGCCAGCAGCCAAGAGGACAGGAACAATGAGCAGTTCTTC. Amino acids: CASSQEDRNNEQFF.

V gene TRBV7-2 combines with J gene TRBJ1-5, with 9 bases that match TRBD1. V lost 2 bases to trimming and J lost 7 bases; unmatched junction nucleotides: 6. The CDR3 is made up of 15 amino acids. Germline CDR1 is SGHTA and CDR2 is FQGNSA. This CDR3 is CASSLMGQGQQPQHF. The DNA for the CDR3 is TGTGCCAGCAGCTTAATGGGACAGGGTCAGCAGCCCCAGCATTTT.

The J gene is TRBJ1-2, the V gene TRBV10-3; 9 bases map to TRBD1. The CDR3 extends over 15 amino acids. Germline trimming cut 0 bases from V and 7 bases from J; bases unmatched to any gene: 6. Germline lookup yields CDR1 ENHRY and CDR2 SYGVKD. The CDR3 region has the DNA TGTGCCATCAGTGAGTCCGGACAGGGGAGAGGTGGCTACACCTTC. Encoded protein: CAISESGQGRGGYTF.

This chain uses TRBV21-1 with TRBJ1-5; the listed D gene, TRBD1, was not tested against the DNA. TRBV21-1 is listed as a pseudogene. This CDR3 region has 19 residues. CDR3 bases: TGTGCCAGCAGAAATTATCGGCGACCTCGACAGGGGTACAATCAGCCCCAGCATTTT. Its protein is CASRNYRRPRQGYNQPQHF.

This chain connects TRBV19 to TRBJ1-1; no definite D call. Germline V CDR1 and CDR2: LNHDA, SQIVND (reference sequence). Deletions cut 7 bases from V and 1 base from J, with 10 bases between. The CDR3 extends over 13 amino acids. In DNA, the CDR3 is TGTGCCAGTAAATGGGGAGGGAACACTGAAGCTTTCTTT. Its protein is CASKWGGNTEAFF.

The chain joins TRBV3-1 (or the pseudogene TRBV3-2) to TRBJ1-2; D is ambiguous. The CDR3 totals 17 residues. V was shortened by 7 bases and J by 3 bases, with 24 bases between the two germline ends. Germline values: CDR1 LGHDT, CDR2 YNNKEL (reference sequence). The CDR3 here is CASTHSMADASYYGYTF. The CDR3 DNA follows: TGTGCCAGCACCCATTCCATGGCAGACGCATCGTACTATGGCTACACCTTC.

This chain connects TRBV28 to TRBJ2-7, with 10 bases that match TRBD2. The CDR3 runs 16 residues. V lost 3 bases to trimming and J lost 9 bases; unmatched junction nucleotides: 14. The germline gives CDR1 MDHEN, CDR2 SYDVKM. CDR3 loop: CASSLLSSGGPARQYF. The CDR3 nucleotides read TGTGCCAGCAGTTTGTTGAGTAGCGGGGGGCCCGCGAGGCAGTACTTC.

This rearrangement joins TRBV5-6 to TRBJ2-1; TRBD1 matches at 7 bases. The length of the CDR3 is 13 residues. Per the germline V gene, CDR1 is SGHDT and CDR2 is YYEEEE. J was trimmed by 4 bases and V by 3 bases; bases with no gene match: 1. The DNA for the CDR3 is TGTGCCAGCAGCTGGGGACAGTACAATGAGCAGTTCTTC. Translated: CASSWGQYNEQFF.

The chain uses TRBV27 and TRBJ2-1, with a weak D call TRBD1 (6 bases). Germline assignment: CDR1 MNHEY and CDR2 SMNVEV (reference sequence). V shed 5 bases and J shed 13 bases, with 24 bases lying between them. The length of the CDR3 is 15 residues. Written as DNA, the CDR3 is TGTGCCAGCAGTACGAGCAGGGGTCAGAGTTTGGTTCAGTTCTTC. The encoded protein is CASSTSRGQSLVQFF.

This chain links TRBV7-3 with TRBJ2-3; D is perhaps TRBD2 (7 bases). The CDR3 has 16 amino acids. The germline V and J ends were trimmed by 2 bases and 3 bases, with 15 bases remaining between them. Germline CDR1 is SGHTA and CDR2 is FQGTGA. The chain's CDR3 is CASSLRAGEGTDTQYF. In DNA, the CDR3 is TGTGCCAGCAGCTTACGTGCAGGGGAGGGGACAGATACGCAGTATTTT. Variable domain in full (rest from reference TRBV7-3 and TRBJ2-3): GAGVSQTPSNKVTEKGKYVELRCDPISGHTALYWYRQSLGQGPEFLIYFQGTGAADDSGLPNDRFFAVRPEGSVSTLKIQRTERGDSAVYLCASSLRAGEGTDTQYFGPGTRLTVL.

The chain employs TRBV7-3 and TRBJ2-4, with D maybe TRBD1 (5 bases). Trimming pared 8 bases from V and 9 bases from J, leaving 17 bases between. In germline, CDR1 is SGHTA, CDR2 FQGTGA. This CDR3 region has 13 residues. The CDR3 coding sequence is TGTGCCAGCGGGAACAGGCCCGAAGGCATTCAGTACTTC. As protein: CASGNRPEGIQYF.

The V gene is TRBV5-6, the J gene TRBJ1-2; D ambiguous. The CDR3 runs to 12 residues. The V end lost 0 bases, the J end lost 6 bases, and 6 bases lay between the germline ends. Germline V gene lookup returns CDR1 SGHDT and CDR2 YYEEEE. CDR3 loop: CASSLGGNGYTF. Here the CDR3 DNA reads TGTGCCAGCAGCTTGGGAGGGAATGGCTACACCTTC.

This clone was observed a few times. The chain combines TRBV5-4 with TRBJ2-7; 11 nucleotides align to TRBD2. V shed 3 bases, J shed 1 base, and the junction held 3 bases outside the gene matches. Per germline, CDR1 SGHNT and CDR2 YYREEE (reference sequence). The length of the CDR3 is 15 residues. The CDR3 is CASSSLAGGSYEQYF. The CDR3 nucleotides read TGTGCCAGCAGCTCCCTAGCGGGGGGATCCTACGAGCAGTACTTC.

This clone has a single count. The chain links TRBV10-3 to TRBJ1-1; D remains unclear. CDR3 size: 13 residues. The V gene's germline CDR1 is ENHRY and CDR2 SYGVKD. The germline V and J ends were trimmed by 2 bases and 1 base, with 5 bases remaining between them. The CDR3: CAISEGGNTEAFF. The CDR3, as DNA: TGTGCCATCAGTGAGGGAGGGAACACTGAAGCTTTCTTT.

The rearrangement joins TRBV5-5 to TRBJ1-1; D is unresolved. The CDR3 covers 14 residues. V was shortened by 6 bases and J by 0 bases, with 12 bases between the two germline ends. Germline lookup yields CDR1 SGHKS and CDR2 YYEKEE (reference sequence). CDR3 residues: CASTLFEVNTEAFF. The CDR3 DNA sequence: TGTGCCAGCACCCTTTTCGAGGTGAACACTGAAGCTTTCTTT.

A single count supports this clone. The chain joins TRBV24-1 to TRBJ1-5; D gene ambiguous. The germline V gene has CDR1 KGHDR and CDR2 SFDVKD. V lost 9 bases and J 0 bases, leaving 11 bases between the germline ends. The CDR3 loop spans 14 amino acids. The CDR3 region is CATAGGYSNQPQHF. Written as DNA, the CDR3 is TGTGCCACCGCCGGAGGTTATAGCAATCAGCCCCAGCATTTT.

This clone is a singleton in its sample. The chain combines TRBV14 with TRBJ2-1, with TRBD1 matching over 9 bases. In germline, CDR1 is SGHDN, CDR2 FVKESK. The CDR3 is made up of 16 amino acids. V trimming: 2 bases; J trimming: 2 bases; junction bases outside the gene matches: 4. The CDR3 region has the DNA TGTGCCAGCAGCCAAATCGACAGGGGGGCCTACAATGAGCAGTTCTTC. This gives the protein CASSQIDRGAYNEQFF. The full variable domain, in which reference TRBV14 and TRBJ2-1 provide the parts outside the CDR3, is EAGVTQFPSHSVIEKGQTVTLRCDPISGHDNLYWYRRVMGKEIKFLLHFVKESKQDESGMPNNRFLAERTGGTYSTLKVQPAELEDSGVYFCASSQIDRGAYNEQFFGPGTRLTVL.